A single sample gave rise to the 7 T cell receptor beta chains below, sequenced in a study of cytotoxic CD8 clonotypes in ibrutinib-treated CLL. Produced via immunoSEQ multiplex PCR; TCRdb's table is partial and in-frame only. Here the sample spans 250,000 to 350,000 clones, about 72% being singletons. The starting material was PBMCs, obtained at disease progression, from a patient treated with ibrutinib. The receptors were sampled from a human donor with chronic lymphocytic leukemia.

The chain uses TRBV9 and TRBJ2-2, with D uncertain. Between the trimmed V and J ends, which lost 0 bases and 0 bases, there was a span of 9 bases. The V gene's germline CDR1 is SGDLS and CDR2 YYNGEE. CDR3 length: 16 residues. CDR3: CASSVVGSANTGELFF. The CDR3 nucleotides are TGTGCCAGCAGCGTAGTGGGCAGCGCGAACACCGGGGAGCTGTTTTTT. Full variable domain (remainder filled in from reference TRBV9 and TRBJ2-2): DSGVTQTPKHLITATGQRVTLRCSPRSGDLSVYWYQQSLDQGLQFLIQYYNGEERAKGNILERFSAQQFPDLHSELNLSSLELGDSALYFCASSVVGSANTGELFFGEGSRLTVL.

The gene calls are TRBV6-1 and TRBJ1-4; TRBD1 matches at 9 bases. This CDR3 is 14 amino acids long. Unmatched junction bases numbered 5, after V lost 4 bases and J lost 8 bases. Germline V CDR1 and CDR2: MNHNS, SASEGT. CDR3 coding DNA: TGTGCCAGCAGTGGGGGACAGGGATGGGAAAAACTGTTTTTT. Protein sequence: CASSGGQGWEKLFF.

The V gene is TRBV29-1, the J gene TRBJ2-4; 8 bases line up with TRBD2. Germline V lookup: CDR1 SQVTM, CDR2 ANQGSEA. V lost 7 bases and J lost 1; bases outside the gene matches: 6. The CDR3 covers 14 residues. The CDR3 DNA reads TGCAGCGCGTGGACTAGCATGGCCAAAAACATTCAGTACTTC. Its translation is CSAWTSMAKNIQYF.

The chain is built from TRBV10-3 and TRBJ2-1; the D gene is possibly TRBD1 (6 bases). The CDR3 length is 13 residues. Per germline, CDR1 ENHRY and CDR2 SYGVKD. Trimming cost V 2 bases and J 10 bases, with 12 bases left between them. Written as DNA, the CDR3 is TGTGCCATCAGTGAGGATAACAGGGTAGAGCAGTTCTTC. It encodes CAISEDNRVEQFF.

The J gene is TRBJ1-2, the V gene TRBV5-4; D gene unclear. The germline V gene has CDR1 SGHNT and CDR2 YYREEE (reference sequence). V was shortened by 3 bases and J by 4 bases, with 10 bases between the two germline ends. The CDR3 runs to 13 residues. CDR3 coding DNA: TGTGCCAGCAGCTCTGACTTGGGCTATGGCTACACCTTC. The encoded protein is CASSSDLGYGYTF.

This clone was detected only once. The gene calls are TRBV10-1 and TRBJ2-1; weak D call: TRBD2 (6 bases). Trimming stripped 0 bases from V and 0 bases from J, with 15 bases between. This CDR3 has 18 residues. Germline V gene lookup returns CDR1 WNHNN and CDR2 SYGVQD (reference sequence). The DNA of the CDR3 is TGCGCCAGCAGTGAGTCGGTCCCGGGGGTCGTCTCCTACAATGAGCAGTTCTTC. Translated: CASSESVPGVVSYNEQFF.

This chain connects TRBV20-1 to TRBJ2-7; D ambiguous. The CDR3 is 11 residues long. V lost 5 bases and J lost 5, with 10 bases in between. CDR1 DFQATT and CDR2 SNEGSKA come from the germline V gene (reference sequence). CDR3 nucleotides: TGCAGTGCTCCCAATTGGAACGAGCAGTACTTC. As protein: CSAPNWNEQYF.